This entry features one T cell receptor beta chain sequence. The data were taken from a study of T cell changes during pregnancy in multiple sclerosis. The CDR3 has 14 residues. Trimming pared 2 bases from V and 5 bases from J, leaving 12 bases between. From germline, CDR1 is MGHRA and CDR2 YSYEKL. Method: immunoSEQ multiplex PCR; TCRdb's copy keeps in-frame clones and lacks some. This sample has around 70,000 clones, with approximately 92% found just once. The receptor's source is a female donor with multiple sclerosis, enrolled in a pregnancy study. This material consisted of peripheral blood, taken in the second trimester of pregnancy. This sequence joins TRBV4-1 and TRBJ1-1, with a possible D match to TRBD1 (6 bases). CDR3 sequence (DNA): TGCGCCAGCAGCCAACCACAGGGAGCGACTGAAGCTTTCTTT. Protein: CASSQPQGATEAFF.